A selection of T cell receptor beta chains follows, all from one sample in a study of regulatory T cells in long-lasting Graves disease. TCRdb re-called the multiplex PCR reads through MiXCR, storing one row per CDR3 protein. The table has 420,000 or so distinct CDR3 sequences, 23% seen once. The sample here was peripheral blood mononuclear cells (PBMCs), taken when the disease was refractory, from a patient treated with antithyroid drugs. These receptors all come from a female donor with Graves disease. The CDR3 runs from the conserved cysteine through the conserved F or W. The D gene is left open where the match is weak. Clone size is shown for a subset of rows, as once, few, many or a class of expanded clone.

d_call: NA
cdr3_length: 13
j_call: TRBJ2-7
v_call: TRBV27
clone_size: few
cdr3_aa: CASSRDLLYEQYF
cdr3_nt: TGTGCCAGCAGCCGGGACTTACTCTACGAGCAGTACTTC

d_call: NA
cdr3_length: 16
j_call: TRBJ1-2
v_call: TRBV20-1
clone_size: few
cdr3_aa: CSARKNLLGTAGGYTF
cdr3_nt: TGCAGTGCTAGAAAGAACCTTTTGGGCACCGCCGGGGGCTACACCTTC

d_call: NA
cdr3_length: 16
j_call: TRBJ1-5
v_call: TRBV6-2/TRBV6-3
clone_size: NA
cdr3_aa: CASSWPAPEGNQPQHF
cdr3_nt: TGTGCCAGCAGTTGGCCGGCTCCGGAGGGCAATCAGCCCCAGCATTTT

d_call: NA
cdr3_length: 14
j_call: TRBJ1-1
v_call: TRBV6-5
clone_size: NA
cdr3_aa: CASSFDSWGTEAFF
cdr3_nt: TGTGCCAGCAGTTTTGACAGTTGGGGCACTGAAGCTTTCTTT

d_call: TRBD1
cdr3_length: 14
j_call: TRBJ1-2
v_call: TRBV20-1
clone_size: few
cdr3_aa: CSARTSTGGYGYTF
cdr3_nt: TGCAGTGCTAGAACCTCGACAGGGGGCTACGGCTACACCTTC

d_call: TRBD2
cdr3_length: 15
j_call: TRBJ2-2
v_call: TRBV9
clone_size: few
cdr3_aa: CASNAAGGRRGELFF
cdr3_nt: TGTGCCAGCAACGCTGCGGGGGGTAGACGCGGGGAGCTGTTTTTT

d_call: NA
cdr3_length: 16
j_call: TRBJ1-5
v_call: TRBV27
clone_size: NA
cdr3_aa: CASRHTGSRNNQPQHF
cdr3_nt: TGTGCCAGCAGACATACAGGTAGTAGAAACAATCAGCCCCAGCATTTT

d_call: NA
cdr3_length: 14
j_call: TRBJ2-7
v_call: TRBV27
clone_size: NA
cdr3_aa: CASSPLDPPYEQYF
cdr3_nt: TGTGCCAGCAGTCCACTAGACCCCCCCTACGAGCAGTACTTC

d_call: NA
cdr3_length: 15
j_call: TRBJ2-7
v_call: TRBV7-3
clone_size: few
cdr3_aa: CASSLFQHEAYEQYF
cdr3_nt: TGTGCCAGCAGCTTGTTCCAGCACGAAGCCTACGAGCAGTACTTC

d_call: TRBD2
cdr3_length: 13
j_call: TRBJ2-5
v_call: TRBV20-1
clone_size: NA
cdr3_aa: CSARGREQETQYF
cdr3_nt: TGCAGTGCTAGAGGGCGGGAGCAAGAGACCCAGTACTTC

d_call: NA
cdr3_length: 13
j_call: TRBJ1-3
v_call: TRBV2
clone_size: many
cdr3_aa: CASTGAPGNTIYF
cdr3_nt: TGTGCCAGCACTGGGGCTCCTGGAAACACCATATATTTT

d_call: NA
cdr3_length: 14
j_call: TRBJ2-7
v_call: TRBV7-6
clone_size: many
cdr3_aa: CASSADLGRYEQYF
cdr3_nt: TGTGCCAGCAGCGCAGATTTGGGACGCTACGAGCAGTACTTC

d_call: NA
cdr3_length: 15
j_call: TRBJ1-1
v_call: TRBV18
clone_size: few
cdr3_aa: CASSPGGSMNTEAFF
cdr3_nt: TGTGCCAGCTCACCAGGCGGATCTATGAACACTGAAGCTTTCTTT

d_call: NA
cdr3_length: 13
j_call: TRBJ1-2
v_call: TRBV19
clone_size: NA
cdr3_aa: CASSIQGSDGYTF
cdr3_nt: TGTGCCAGTAGTATTCAAGGGTCGGACGGCTACACCTTC

d_call: NA
cdr3_length: 14
j_call: TRBJ1-1
v_call: TRBV11-2
clone_size: NA
cdr3_aa: CASSLDQAYTEAFF
cdr3_nt: TGTGCCAGCAGCTTAGATCAGGCTTACACTGAAGCTTTCTTT

d_call: TRBD1
cdr3_length: 15
j_call: TRBJ2-7
v_call: TRBV10-3
clone_size: NA
cdr3_aa: CAISEPKTGTDEQYF
cdr3_nt: TGTGCCATCAGTGAGCCGAAGACAGGGACGGACGAGCAGTACTTC

d_call: TRBD1
cdr3_length: 13
j_call: TRBJ1-2
v_call: TRBV19
clone_size: NA
cdr3_aa: CASNRGDSYGYTF
cdr3_nt: TGTGCCAGTAACAGGGGGGATAGCTATGGCTACACCTTC

d_call: NA
cdr3_length: 15
j_call: TRBJ1-5
v_call: TRBV19
clone_size: NA
cdr3_aa: CASRRGRFANQPQHF
cdr3_nt: TGTGCCAGTAGACGCGGCAGGTTTGCCAATCAGCCCCAGCATTTT

d_call: TRBD1
cdr3_length: 14
j_call: TRBJ1-1
v_call: TRBV7-9
clone_size: NA
cdr3_aa: CASSWTGGDTEAFF
cdr3_nt: TGTGCCAGCAGCTGGACAGGGGGGGACACTGAAGCTTTCTTT

d_call: NA
cdr3_length: 15
j_call: TRBJ1-5
v_call: TRBV5-5
clone_size: many
cdr3_aa: CASSSLDSGNQPQHF
cdr3_nt: TGTGCCAGCAGCTCGCTGGACAGCGGCAATCAGCCCCAGCATTTT

d_call: NA
cdr3_length: 15
j_call: TRBJ1-1
v_call: TRBV19
clone_size: few
cdr3_aa: CASSTLEGVGTEAFF
cdr3_nt: TGTGCCAGTAGTACCCTCGAGGGGGTCGGGACTGAAGCTTTCTTT

d_call: TRBD1
cdr3_length: 11
j_call: TRBJ1-2
v_call: TRBV20-1
clone_size: many
cdr3_aa: CSTRQGDGYTF
cdr3_nt: TGCAGTACAAGACAGGGGGATGGCTACACCTTC

d_call: NA
cdr3_length: 14
j_call: TRBJ1-1
v_call: TRBV5-1
clone_size: many
cdr3_aa: CASSLGGSRDKAFF
cdr3_nt: TGCGCCAGCAGCTTGGGGGGCTCGCGGGACAAAGCTTTCTTT

d_call: NA
cdr3_length: 15
j_call: TRBJ2-7
v_call: TRBV5-1
clone_size: few
cdr3_aa: CASSTTRGARYEQYF
cdr3_nt: TGCGCCAGCAGCACAACACGCGGGGCACGCTACGAGCAATACTTC

d_call: TRBD2
cdr3_length: 18
j_call: TRBJ2-7
v_call: TRBV7-9
clone_size: few
cdr3_aa: CASSWTSGRTRDYYEQYF
cdr3_nt: TGTGCCAGCAGCTGGACTAGCGGGAGAACGCGCGACTACTACGAGCAGTACTTC

d_call: NA
cdr3_length: 17
j_call: TRBJ1-5
v_call: TRBV19
clone_size: few
cdr3_aa: CASSSGSGATPLSPQHF
cdr3_nt: TGTGCCAGTAGTTCAGGCTCTGGGGCCACCCCTCTTTCGCCCCAGCATTTT

d_call: NA
cdr3_length: 13
j_call: TRBJ2-7
v_call: TRBV29-1
clone_size: NA
cdr3_aa: CSVQTGDSYEQYF
cdr3_nt: TGCAGCGTCCAGACAGGAGACTCCTACGAGCAGTACTTC

d_call: NA
cdr3_length: 15
j_call: TRBJ2-5
v_call: TRBV6-5
clone_size: many
cdr3_aa: CASSYGKGLGETQYF
cdr3_nt: TGTGCCAGCAGTTACGGGAAGGGGTTGGGGGAGACCCAGTACTTC